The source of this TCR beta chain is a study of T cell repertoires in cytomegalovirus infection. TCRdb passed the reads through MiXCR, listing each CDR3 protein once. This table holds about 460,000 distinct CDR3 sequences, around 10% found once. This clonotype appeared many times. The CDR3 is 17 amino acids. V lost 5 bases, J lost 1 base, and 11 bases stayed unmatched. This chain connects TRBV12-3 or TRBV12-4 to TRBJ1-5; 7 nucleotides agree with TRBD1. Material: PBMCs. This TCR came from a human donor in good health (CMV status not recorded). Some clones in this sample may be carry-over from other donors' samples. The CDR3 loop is CASSRYGDSHSNQPQHF. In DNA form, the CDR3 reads TGTGCCAGCAGTCGATACGGGGACAGTCACAGCAATCAGCCCCAGCATTTT.